The clone carrying this T cell receptor beta chain has a handful of counts. Seattle patient enrollment occurred during active infection, with longitudinal follow-up thereafter. Assay used: immunoSEQ multiplex PCR; TCRdb lists only in-frame clones, some missing. The repertoire has roughly 88,000 clones, around nine tenths of them found once; the top ten carry 15% to 20%. The data stem from a study of blood T cell repertoires in COVID-19. For the study at large: Acute and convalescent COVID-19 samples came from the United States, Italy and Spain.

The CDR3 is 13 residues long. Trimming cost V 6 bases and J 6 bases, with 14 bases left between them. This sequence was found in a woman between 55 and 75 years old with COVID-19, enrolled during active disease. The sample was peripheral blood. This sequence joins TRBV12-3 or TRBV12-4 and TRBJ1-2, with D unresolved. The CDR3 here is CASSPDYRDGYTF. DNA for the CDR3: TGTGCCAGCAGCCCGGACTACCGGGATGGCTACACCTTC.